This T cell receptor (beta chain) was recorded in a study of shared clonotypes between healthy human individuals. Study-level information: Donors, aged 18 to 49, were a couple of women and three men.

Donors were Caucasian adults residing in Nashville, Tennessee, USA. Method: immunoSEQ multiplex PCR; TCRdb's copy keeps in-frame clones and lacks some. The sample lists roughly 500,000 clones, about 96% occurring once. This clone has only a few counts. The V gene lost 5 bases and the J gene lost 4 bases, with 6 bases spanning the gap. The CDR3 runs 12 residues. From germline, CDR1 is SEHNR and CDR2 FQNEAQ (reference sequence). The clonotype was recovered from a woman aged 25 to 39 in good health. The material sequenced was naive CD4+ T cells sorted from blood. Subset noted: CD45RA+ positively selected. The chain recombines TRBV7-9 with TRBJ1-5; tentatively, D is TRBD1 (6 bases). This CDR3 is CASSGQNQPQHF. The CDR3 nucleotides are TGTGCCAGCAGCGGACAGAATCAGCCCCAGCATTTT. The full variable domain, with the rest looked up from reference TRBV7-9 and TRBJ1-5, is DTGVSQNPRHKITKRGQNVTFRCDPISEHNRLYWYRQTLGQGPEFLTYFQNEAQLEKSRLLSDRFSAERPKGSFSTLEIQRTEQGDSAMYLCASSGQNQPQHFGDGTRLSIL.